This T cell receptor (beta chain) was found in a study of radiotherapy plus CTLA-4 blockade in lung cancer. General study findings and limits: Tumor-origin TCR clones grew in blood after radiotherapy plus ipilimumab. With interferon-beta, early dynamics of blood T cell clones were reported to best predict response.

Focal radiation plus CTLA-4 blockade with ipilimumab was given to patients with chemo-refractory metastatic non-small-cell lung cancer. As for this clone: As yet, its antigen is unknown.

Germline V lookup: CDR1 SGHTA, CDR2 FQGTGA. The CDR3 runs to 16 residues. With 4 bases removed from V and 6 bases from J, the gap between germline ends came to 19 bases. Sequencing used immunoSEQ multiplex PCR; TCRdb keeps in-frame clones, though not all of them. The table shows 40,000 to 45,000 clones, with roughly three quarters occurring only once. The chain is built from TRBV7-3 and TRBJ2-4; TRBD2 is a possible D gene (5 bases). This sample comprised peripheral blood, obtained from a patient treated with radiotherapy plus ipilimumab. The TCR comes from a human donor with non-small cell lung cancer whose response to radiotherapy plus ipilimumab could not be evaluated. Written as DNA, the CDR3 is TGTGCCAGCAGCTCCCAGCCTTCTGGAGGCGGAAACATTCAGTACTTC. Its translation: CASSSQPSGGGNIQYF.